The present entry profiles one TCR beta chain with its context. The sample originates from a study of control samples from healthy donors and cancer patients. The CDR3 is 13 residues long. Germline lookup yields CDR1 WNHNN and CDR2 SYGVQD (reference sequence). Trimming left V 3 bases short and J 9 bases short, with 12 bases between. The protocol was immunoSEQ multiplex PCR, while the TCRdb copy is restricted to in-frame clones and leaves out a portion. Counted here are around 190,000 clones, approximately 90% occurring once; the ten biggest clones make up roughly 1.3%. This chain uses TRBV10-1 with TRBJ2-1; tentatively, D is TRBD1 (5 bases). The clonotype comes from a man aged 25 to 40 in good health. Sequenced: blood. CDR3 DNA sequence: TGCGCCAGCAGTGATGGGGCAGCTGTTGAGCAGTTCTTC. Residues: CASSDGAAVEQFF.